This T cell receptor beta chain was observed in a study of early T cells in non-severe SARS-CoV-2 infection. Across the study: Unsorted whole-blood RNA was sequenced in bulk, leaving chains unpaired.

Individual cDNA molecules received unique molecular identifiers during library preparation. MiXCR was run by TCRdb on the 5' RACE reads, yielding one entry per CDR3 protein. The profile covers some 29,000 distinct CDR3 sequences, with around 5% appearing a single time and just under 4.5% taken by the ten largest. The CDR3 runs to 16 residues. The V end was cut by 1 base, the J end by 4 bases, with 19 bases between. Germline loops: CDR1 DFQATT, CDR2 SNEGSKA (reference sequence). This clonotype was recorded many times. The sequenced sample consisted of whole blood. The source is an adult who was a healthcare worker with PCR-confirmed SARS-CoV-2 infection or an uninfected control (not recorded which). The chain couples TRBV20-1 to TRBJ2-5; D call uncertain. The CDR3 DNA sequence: TGCAGTGCTAGAGCTCTTAGCAGTCAATTCTCAGAGACCCAGTACTTC. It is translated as CSARALSSQFSETQYF.